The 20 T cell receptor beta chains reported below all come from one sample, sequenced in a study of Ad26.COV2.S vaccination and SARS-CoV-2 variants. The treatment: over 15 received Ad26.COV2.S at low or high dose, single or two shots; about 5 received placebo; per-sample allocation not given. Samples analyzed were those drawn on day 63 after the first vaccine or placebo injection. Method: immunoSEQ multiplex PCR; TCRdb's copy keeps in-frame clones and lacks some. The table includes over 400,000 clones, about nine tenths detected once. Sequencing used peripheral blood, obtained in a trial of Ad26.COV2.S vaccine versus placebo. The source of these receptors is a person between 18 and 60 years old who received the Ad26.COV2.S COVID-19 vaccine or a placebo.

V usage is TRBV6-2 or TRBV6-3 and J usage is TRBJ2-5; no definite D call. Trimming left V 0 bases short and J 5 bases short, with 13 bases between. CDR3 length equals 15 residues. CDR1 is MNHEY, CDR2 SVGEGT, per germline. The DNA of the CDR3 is TGTGCCAGCAGTTACTCGTTGAATAAGAGGGAGACCCAGTACTTC. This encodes CASSYSLNKRETQYF.

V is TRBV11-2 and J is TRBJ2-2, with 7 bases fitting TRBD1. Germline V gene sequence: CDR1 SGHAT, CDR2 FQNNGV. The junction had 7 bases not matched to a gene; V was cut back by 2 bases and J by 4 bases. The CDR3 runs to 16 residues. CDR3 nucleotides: TGTGCCAGCAGCTTATGGGTAGGGGACAGCACCGGGGAGCTGTTTTTT. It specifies CASSLWVGDSTGELFF.

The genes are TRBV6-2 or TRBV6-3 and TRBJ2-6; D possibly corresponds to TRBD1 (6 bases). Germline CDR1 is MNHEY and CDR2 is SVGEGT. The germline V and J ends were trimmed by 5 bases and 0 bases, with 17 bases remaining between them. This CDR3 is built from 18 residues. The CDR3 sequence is CASSTDRSSNSGANVLTF. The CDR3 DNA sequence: TGTGCCAGCAGTACAGACAGGTCATCTAACTCTGGGGCCAACGTCCTGACTTTC.

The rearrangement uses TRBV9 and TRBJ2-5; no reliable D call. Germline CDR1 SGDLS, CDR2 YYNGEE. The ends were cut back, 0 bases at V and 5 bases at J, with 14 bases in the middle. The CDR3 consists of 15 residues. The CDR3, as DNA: TGTGCCAGCAGCGTAGGGCAGCCGGTGGGGGAGACCCAGTACTTC. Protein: CASSVGQPVGETQYF.

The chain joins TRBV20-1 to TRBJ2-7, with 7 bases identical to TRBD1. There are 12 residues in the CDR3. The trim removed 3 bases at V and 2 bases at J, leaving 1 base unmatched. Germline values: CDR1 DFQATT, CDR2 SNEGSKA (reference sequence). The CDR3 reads CSASGTAYEQYF. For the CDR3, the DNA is TGCAGTGCTAGTGGGACAGCCTACGAGCAGTACTTC.

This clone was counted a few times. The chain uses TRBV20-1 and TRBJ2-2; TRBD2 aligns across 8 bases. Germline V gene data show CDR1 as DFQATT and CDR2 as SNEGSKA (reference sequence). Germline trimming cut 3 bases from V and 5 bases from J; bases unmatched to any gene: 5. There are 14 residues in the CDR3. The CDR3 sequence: CSASTASGTGELFF. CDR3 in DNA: TGCAGTGCTAGTACGGCTAGCGGGACCGGGGAGCTGTTTTTT.

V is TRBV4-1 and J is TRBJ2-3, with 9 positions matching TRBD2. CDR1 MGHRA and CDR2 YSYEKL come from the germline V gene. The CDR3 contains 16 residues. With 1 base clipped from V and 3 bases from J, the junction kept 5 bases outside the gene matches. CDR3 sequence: CASSQALAGMTDTQYF. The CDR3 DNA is TGCGCCAGCAGCCAAGCTCTAGCGGGAATGACAGATACGCAGTATTTT.

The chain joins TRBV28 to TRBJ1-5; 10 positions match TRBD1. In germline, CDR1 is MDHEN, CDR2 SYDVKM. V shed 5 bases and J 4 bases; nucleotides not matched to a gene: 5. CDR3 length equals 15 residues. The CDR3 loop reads CASSQSDRGNQPQHF. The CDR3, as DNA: TGTGCCAGCAGTCAATCGGACAGGGGGAATCAGCCCCAGCATTTT.

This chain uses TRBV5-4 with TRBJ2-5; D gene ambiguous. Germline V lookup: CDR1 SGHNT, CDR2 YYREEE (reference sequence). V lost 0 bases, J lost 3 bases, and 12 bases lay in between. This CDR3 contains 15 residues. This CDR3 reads CASSLETNRKETQYF. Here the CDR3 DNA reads TGTGCCAGCAGCTTGGAAACGAATCGTAAAGAGACCCAGTACTTC.

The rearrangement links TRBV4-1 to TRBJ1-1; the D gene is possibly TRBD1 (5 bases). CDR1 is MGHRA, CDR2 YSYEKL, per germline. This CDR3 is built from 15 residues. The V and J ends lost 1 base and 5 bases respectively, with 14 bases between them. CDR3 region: CASSQGDPWGTEAFF. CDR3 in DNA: TGCGCCAGCAGCCAAGGGGACCCCTGGGGGACTGAAGCTTTCTTT.

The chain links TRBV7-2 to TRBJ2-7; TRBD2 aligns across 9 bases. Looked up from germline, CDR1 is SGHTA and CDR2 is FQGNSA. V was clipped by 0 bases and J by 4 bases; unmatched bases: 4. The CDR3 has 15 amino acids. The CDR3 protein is CASSLARGRVYEQYF. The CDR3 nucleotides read TGTGCCAGCAGCTTAGCCCGCGGGAGGGTTTACGAGCAGTACTTC.

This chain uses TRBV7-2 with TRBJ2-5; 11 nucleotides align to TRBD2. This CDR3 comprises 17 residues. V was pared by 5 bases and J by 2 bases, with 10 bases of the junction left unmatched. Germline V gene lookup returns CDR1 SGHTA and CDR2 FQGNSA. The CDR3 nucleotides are TGTGCCAGCAGCCTCAACTTAGCGGGAGGGGAACAAGAGACCCAGTACTTC. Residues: CASSLNLAGGEQETQYF. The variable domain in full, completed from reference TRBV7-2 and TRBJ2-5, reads GAGVSQSPSNKVTEKGKDVELRCDPISGHTALYWYRQSLGQGLEFLIYFQGNSAPDKSGLPSDRFSAERTGGSVSTLTIQRTQQEDSAVYLCASSLNLAGGEQETQYFGPGTRLLVL.

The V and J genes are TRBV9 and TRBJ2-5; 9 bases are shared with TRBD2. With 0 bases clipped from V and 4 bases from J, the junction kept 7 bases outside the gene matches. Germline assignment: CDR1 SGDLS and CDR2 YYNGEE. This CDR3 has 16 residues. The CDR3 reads CASSVGDSGRGETQYF. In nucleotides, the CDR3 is TGTGCCAGCAGCGTAGGGGATAGCGGGAGAGGAGAGACCCAGTACTTC.

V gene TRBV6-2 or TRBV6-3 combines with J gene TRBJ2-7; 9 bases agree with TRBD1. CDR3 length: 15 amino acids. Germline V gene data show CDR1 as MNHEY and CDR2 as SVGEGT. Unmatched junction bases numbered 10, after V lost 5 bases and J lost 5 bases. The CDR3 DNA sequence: TGTGCCAGCAGTGCACCCGGGACAGGGTTCAACGAGCAGTACTTC. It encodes CASSAPGTGFNEQYF.

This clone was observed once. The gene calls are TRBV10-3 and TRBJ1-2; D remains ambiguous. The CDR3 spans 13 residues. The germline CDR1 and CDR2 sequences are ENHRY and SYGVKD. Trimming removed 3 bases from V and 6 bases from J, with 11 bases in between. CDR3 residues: CAISERGDDGYTF. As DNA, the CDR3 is TGTGCCATCAGTGAACGAGGAGACGATGGCTACACCTTC.

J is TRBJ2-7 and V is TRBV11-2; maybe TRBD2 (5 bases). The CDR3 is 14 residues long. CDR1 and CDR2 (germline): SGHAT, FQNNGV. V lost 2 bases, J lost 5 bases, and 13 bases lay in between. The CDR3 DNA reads TGTGCCAGCAGCTTAAGGAGATCGGGGAACGAGCAGTACTTC. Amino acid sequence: CASSLRRSGNEQYF.

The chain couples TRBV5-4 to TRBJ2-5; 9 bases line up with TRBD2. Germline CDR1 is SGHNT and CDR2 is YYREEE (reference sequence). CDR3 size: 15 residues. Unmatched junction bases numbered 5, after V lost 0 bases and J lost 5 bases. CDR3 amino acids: CASSLDGLASETQYF. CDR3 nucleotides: TGTGCCAGCAGCTTGGATGGACTAGCGAGTGAGACCCAGTACTTC.

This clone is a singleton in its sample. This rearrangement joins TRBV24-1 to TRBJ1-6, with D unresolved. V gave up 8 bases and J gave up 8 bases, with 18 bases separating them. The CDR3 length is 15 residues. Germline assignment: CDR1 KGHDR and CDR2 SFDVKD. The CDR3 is CATIGGRGWDSPLHF. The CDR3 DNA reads TGTGCCACCATAGGAGGACGCGGCTGGGATTCACCCCTCCACTTT.

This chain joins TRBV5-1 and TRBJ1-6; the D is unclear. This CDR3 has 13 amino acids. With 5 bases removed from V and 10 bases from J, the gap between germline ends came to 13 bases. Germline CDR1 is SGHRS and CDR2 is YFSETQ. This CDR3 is CASSLSGNSPLHF. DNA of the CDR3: TGCGCCAGCAGTTTATCAGGAAACTCACCCCTCCACTTT.

The DNA of the CDR3 is TGCGCCAGCAGCTTGGGGGGACAGCGCGCAGATACGCAGTATTTT. Protein sequence: CASSLGGQRADTQYF. This chain joins TRBV5-1 and TRBJ2-3; 7 bases are shared with TRBD1. Germline V CDR1 and CDR2: SGHRS, YFSETQ. The CDR3 has 15 amino acids. V shed 0 bases, J shed 4 bases, and the junction held 5 bases outside the gene matches.